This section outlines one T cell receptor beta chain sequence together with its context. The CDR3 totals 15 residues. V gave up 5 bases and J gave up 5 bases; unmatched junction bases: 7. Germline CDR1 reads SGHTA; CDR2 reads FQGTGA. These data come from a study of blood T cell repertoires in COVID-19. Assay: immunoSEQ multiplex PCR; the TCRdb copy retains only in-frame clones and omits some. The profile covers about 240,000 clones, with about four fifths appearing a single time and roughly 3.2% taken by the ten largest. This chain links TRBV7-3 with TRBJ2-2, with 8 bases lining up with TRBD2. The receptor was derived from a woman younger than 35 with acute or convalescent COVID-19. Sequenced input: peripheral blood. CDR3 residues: CASSGSGSVTGELFF. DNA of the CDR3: TGTGCCAGCAGCGGGAGCGGGAGTGTTACCGGGGAGCTGTTTTTT.